A single sample gave rise to the 22 T cell receptor beta chains below, sequenced in a study of T cell repertoires in cytomegalovirus infection. These receptors have no known antigen. TCRdb re-derived calls from the reads in MiXCR, one entry per CDR3 protein. The repertoire holds about 890,000 distinct CDR3 sequences, with roughly 30% as singletons. The sample in question was cultured CD8+ T cells from PBMCs, obtained from culture after CMV antigen stimulation. These receptors were collected from a human donor in good health (CMV status not recorded). Some clones in this sample may be carry-over from other donors' samples.

This clonotype was recorded a few times. The CDR3 coding sequence is TGCAGTGCTATCCCCAGGGTCGGTGAAAAACTGTTTTTT. Protein product: CSAIPRVGEKLFF. The chain uses TRBV20-1 and TRBJ1-4; a possible D gene is TRBD1 (5 bases). V was shortened by 4 bases and J by 7 bases, with 13 bases between the two germline ends. Germline CDR1 reads DFQATT; CDR2 reads SNEGSKA (reference sequence). There are 13 residues in the CDR3.

This clonotype was counted a single time. Possible read error: a much larger clone is one base away. The chain joins TRBV7-2 to TRBJ2-2; maybe TRBD2 (5 bases). The germline CDR1 and CDR2 sequences are SGHTA and FQGNSA. The CDR3 has 19 residues. The DNA for the CDR3 is TGTGCCGGCAGCTTATGGGGAACTAGATCCCCCCCGAACACCGGGGAGCTGTTTTTT. It specifies CAGSLWGTRSPPNTGELFF.

In its sample, this clonotype was seen a few times. J is TRBJ1-1 and V is TRBV7-6; a weak D match, TRBD1 (5 bases). The germline V gene has CDR1 SGHVS and CDR2 FNYEAQ. The CDR3 covers 15 residues. V lost 1 base to trimming and J lost 4 bases, with 13 bases between them. The CDR3 DNA sequence: TGTGCCAGCAGCTTAGAGAGGGGTGAGGGCACTGAAGCTTTCTTT. This translates into CASSLERGEGTEAFF.

The chain joins TRBV27 to TRBJ1-2; 9 bases are shared with TRBD1. The CDR3 length is 15 residues. With 5 bases clipped from V and 4 bases from J, the junction kept 8 bases outside the gene matches. Germline-derived CDR1 and CDR2 are MNHEY and SMNVEV (reference sequence). The CDR3 bases are TGTGCCAGCAGTACCGGGACAGGGCGGCCCTATGGCTACACCTTC. It yields the protein CASSTGTGRPYGYTF.

This chain uses TRBV27 with TRBJ1-2, with 8 bases that match TRBD1. Trimming removed 5 bases from V and 2 bases from J; junction bases left unmatched: 13. CDR3 length equals 17 residues. The germline CDR1 and CDR2 sequences are MNHEY and SMNVEV (reference sequence). The CDR3 here is CASSPGTGRGRNYGYTF. For the CDR3, the DNA is TGTGCCAGCAGTCCGGGGACAGGAAGGGGAAGAAACTATGGCTACACCTTC.

This clonotype was observed a few times. The chain recombines TRBV7-9 with TRBJ2-6; TRBD1 matches 9 bases. V was pared by 4 bases and J by 3 bases, with 13 bases of the junction left unmatched. Germline lookup yields CDR1 SEHNR and CDR2 FQNEAQ (reference sequence). This CDR3 contains 19 residues. CDR3 DNA sequence: TGTGCCAGCAGCTGGAAACCGGGACAGGGACAAAGTGGGGCCAACGTCCTGACTTTC. As protein: CASSWKPGQGQSGANVLTF.

This clonotype was observed a few times. The rearrangement joins TRBV7-9 to TRBJ2-3, with D perhaps matching TRBD1 (5 bases). V shed 0 bases and J shed 1 base, with 8 bases lying between them. Germline V lookup: CDR1 SEHNR, CDR2 FQNEAQ (reference sequence). This CDR3 is 15 amino acids long. The CDR3 loop is CASSLAKGGTDTQYF. In DNA, the CDR3 is TGTGCCAGCAGCTTAGCGAAAGGGGGCACAGATACGCAGTATTTT. The whole variable domain, filled in from reference TRBV7-9 and TRBJ2-3, reads DTGVSQNPRHKITKRGQNVTFRCDPISEHNRLYWYRQTLGQGPEFLTYFQNEAQLEKSRLLSDRFSAERPKGSFSTLEIQRTEQGDSAMYLCASSLAKGGTDTQYFGPGTRLTVL.

This clonotype was found many times. The V gene is TRBV6-5, the J gene TRBJ2-7, with 7 bases aligning to TRBD1. The ends lost 0 bases at V and 3 bases at J; junction bases unmatched: 2. Germline V gene data show CDR1 as MNHEY and CDR2 as SVGAGI. There are 14 residues in the CDR3. CDR3 DNA sequence: TGTGCCAGCAGTTACTCGGCAGGGGGCTACGAGCAGTACTTC. It is translated as CASSYSAGGYEQYF.

The V call is TRBV7-9, the J call TRBJ1-4; possible D gene TRBD1, 5 bases. This CDR3 comprises 15 residues. V gave up 5 bases and J gave up 5 bases, with 15 bases separating them. Per the germline V gene, CDR1 is SEHNR and CDR2 is FQNEAQ (reference sequence). The CDR3 bases are TGTGCCAGCAGCCCCCCGGGACGGCTAAATGAAAAACTGTTTTTT. Protein product: CASSPPGRLNEKLFF. Full variable domain (remainder filled in from reference TRBV7-9 and TRBJ1-4): DTGVSQNPRHKITKRGQNVTFRCDPISEHNRLYWYRQTLGQGPEFLTYFQNEAQLEKSRLLSDRFSAERPKGSFSTLEIQRTEQGDSAMYLCASSPPGRLNEKLFFGSGTQLSVL.

This clonotype was counted a few times. This chain joins TRBV9 and TRBJ2-7; unclear D gene. This CDR3 comprises 11 residues. Germline V gives CDR1 SGDLS, CDR2 YYNGEE. The V end lost 2 bases, the J end lost 5 bases, and 5 bases lay between the germline ends. CDR3 region: CASSVGHEQYF. In nucleotides, the CDR3 is TGTGCCAGCAGCGTCGGCCACGAGCAGTACTTC.

This clonotype was seen a handful of times. The chain joins TRBV18 to TRBJ1-5; D call uncertain. CDR3 length: 13 residues. Trimming took 6 bases from V and 6 from J, leaving 12 bases between them. Germline V gene sequence: CDR1 KGHSH, CDR2 LQKENI. CDR3 nucleotides: TGTGCCAGCTCCCGCAGGCGGGCTCAGCCCCAGCATTTT. Translating it yields CASSRRRAQPQHF.

This clonotype was seen more than once but under ten times. This rearrangement joins TRBV7-2 to TRBJ1-6; D is perhaps TRBD1 (6 bases). The CDR3 has 16 amino acids. CDR1 is SGHTA, CDR2 FQGNSA, per germline. Trimming took 5 bases from V and 3 from J, leaving 14 bases between them. CDR3 coding DNA: TGTGCCAGCAGCCTGCCCGGACAGAGCTATAATTCACCCCTCCACTTT. Translating gives CASSLPGQSYNSPLHF.

The chain uses TRBV10-3 and TRBJ2-1, with D unclear. This CDR3 comprises 12 residues. CDR1 is ENHRY and CDR2 is SYGVKD in the germline V gene. The V end was cut by 4 bases, the J end by 5 bases, with 6 bases between. Here the CDR3 reads CAISASNNEQFF. Here the CDR3 DNA reads TGTGCCATCAGTGCCTCAAACAATGAGCAGTTCTTC.

This clonotype was counted ten times or more. The chain recombines TRBV7-2 with TRBJ1-1; TRBD1 is a possible D gene (5 bases). This CDR3 is 15 amino acids long. Deletions cut 2 bases from V and 0 bases from J, with 10 bases between. The germline V gene encodes CDR1 SGHTA and CDR2 FQGNSA. The CDR3 spells CASSLRQLMNTEAFF. The CDR3 DNA reads as TGTGCCAGCAGCTTAAGACAGCTCATGAACACTGAAGCTTTCTTT.

The chain links TRBV13 to TRBJ2-7, with 7 bases that match TRBD1. This CDR3 is built from 13 residues. The germline gives CDR1 PRHDT, CDR2 FYEKMQ (reference sequence). V trimming: 8 bases; J trimming: 2 bases; junction bases outside the gene matches: 6. The CDR3 reads CASRDSTTYEQYF. The CDR3 nucleotides read TGTGCCAGCCGGGACAGTACTACCTACGAGCAGTACTTC.

This chain links TRBV6-1 with TRBJ2-7, with a tentative D call TRBD2 (7 bases). The ends were cut back, 0 bases at V and 2 bases at J, with 17 bases in the middle. The CDR3 contains 17 residues. The germline gives CDR1 MNHNS, CDR2 SASEGT. CDR3 sequence reads: CASSEAGEGGWPYEQYF. In DNA form, the CDR3 reads TGTGCCAGCAGTGAAGCTGGGGAGGGGGGATGGCCCTACGAGCAGTACTTC.

This clonotype appeared many times. The J gene is TRBJ2-5, the V gene TRBV7-8; the D is unclear. Germline CDR1 SGHVS, CDR2 FQNEAQ. Trimming cost V 1 base and J 0 bases, with 12 bases left between them. The CDR3 contains 16 residues. CDR3 sequence (DNA): TGTGCCAGCAGCTTAGAATTGTTCCAGTACCAAGAGACCCAGTACTTC. Its translation: CASSLELFQYQETQYF.

This clonotype occurred a few times. The chain combines TRBV19 with TRBJ2-7, with 8 bases aligning to TRBD1. Trimming removed 7 bases from V and 2 bases from J; junction bases left unmatched: 7. CDR1 is LNHDA, CDR2 SQIVND, per germline (reference sequence). The CDR3 length is 14 residues. CDR3 region: CASNPPGQAYEQYF. The CDR3 bases are TGTGCCAGTAACCCACCGGGACAGGCCTACGAGCAGTACTTC.

This clonotype was seen repeatedly, ten times or more. This sequence joins TRBV7-2 and TRBJ2-7; 8 nucleotides line up with TRBD2. Looked up from germline, CDR1 is SGHTA and CDR2 is FQGNSA. V lost 6 bases to trimming and J lost 7 bases; unmatched junction nucleotides: 17. This CDR3 comprises 16 residues. CDR3 sequence reads: CASSLSGGGTLGEQYF. Here the CDR3 DNA reads TGTGCCAGCAGTCTAAGCGGGGGCGGGACTTTAGGAGAGCAGTACTTC.

This clonotype was observed a few times. The V call is TRBV5-4, the J call TRBJ2-7; 8 bases match TRBD2. Trimming at V came to 4 bases and at J to 2 bases, leaving 11 bases not matched to a gene. The germline gives CDR1 SGHNT, CDR2 YYREEE (reference sequence). The CDR3 consists of 16 residues. CDR3 loop: CASSVDGAGDPYEQYF. Here the CDR3 DNA reads TGTGCCAGCAGCGTCGACGGAGCGGGGGATCCCTACGAGCAGTACTTC.

J is TRBJ2-5 and V is TRBV2, with no clear D. The CDR3 is made up of 13 amino acids. Germline CDR1 and CDR2: SNHLY and FYNNEI. V lost 8 bases to trimming and J lost 7 bases, with 17 bases between them. The CDR3 coding sequence is TGTGCCAGCTGGGCAACCCAAAGAGGGACCCAGTACTTC. Encoded protein: CASWATQRGTQYF.

This chain links TRBV12-3 or TRBV12-4 with TRBJ2-3; 8 bases map to TRBD2. The J segment lost 9 bases and the V segment lost 2 bases, leaving 4 bases of the junction unmatched. This CDR3 is built from 13 residues. CDR3 sequence: CASSLRPSGTQYF. In nucleotides, the CDR3 is TGTGCCAGCAGTTTACGGCCTAGCGGGACGCAGTATTTT.